These 22 T cell receptor beta chains share one sample of origin, sequenced in a study of CD8+ T cells in alopecia areata. RNA extraction was followed by reverse transcription into cDNA, which acted as the sequencing template. Produced via immunoSEQ multiplex PCR; TCRdb's table is partial and in-frame only. The top ten clones hold roughly 1.6% of a sample with about 220,000 clones, 50% to 60% of them seen once. Treatment here: oral pan-JAK inhibitor, 5-10 mg twice daily. Sequencing used CD4+ T cells sorted from blood, obtained at week 4, from a patient treated with tofacitinib. The receptors come from a human donor with alopecia areata.

The rearrangement links TRBV19 to TRBJ1-2, with D perhaps matching TRBD1 (5 bases). Trimming pared 9 bases from V and 4 bases from J, leaving 27 bases between. CDR1 and CDR2 from the germline V gene are LNHDA and SQIVND (reference sequence). The CDR3 has 17 amino acids. The CDR3 sequence: CASWTPGPNMKFYGYTF. CDR3 nucleotide sequence: TGTGCCAGCTGGACACCGGGACCTAACATGAAGTTCTATGGCTACACCTTC.

On this clone itself: The sample holds other DNA sequences that translate to the same CDR3. The CDR3 bases are TGTGCCTGGAGTGTAGGTGGGAGCTACACCTTC. Translation: CAWSVGGSYTF. This sequence joins TRBV30 and TRBJ1-2; D is undetermined. CDR1 is GTSNPN, CDR2 SVGIG, per germline (reference sequence). V gave up 0 bases and J gave up 9 bases, with 8 bases separating them. The CDR3 is 11 amino acids.

Details on this clone: Additional DNA sequences in this sample encode the identical CDR3. V and J are TRBV6-5 and TRBJ2-3; no clear D. CDR1 is MNHEY and CDR2 is SVGAGI in the germline V gene. The CDR3 runs 14 residues. V was clipped by 0 bases and J by 1 base, with 5 bases between them. CDR3 residues: CASSYSGGTDTQYF. CDR3 DNA: TGTGCCAGCAGTTACTCGGGCGGCACAGATACGCAGTATTTT.

The V call is TRBV29-1, the J call TRBJ1-1; D is undetermined. Trimming left V 7 bases short and J 0 bases short, with 6 bases between. The CDR3 spans 11 residues. Germline CDR1 reads SQVTM; CDR2 reads ANQGSEA. This chain's CDR3 is CSADLNTEAFF. The DNA of the CDR3 is TGCAGCGCTGATCTGAACACTGAAGCTTTCTTT.

This clone was observed a handful of times. The genes are TRBV9 and TRBJ2-7, with D tentatively TRBD1 (6 bases). V gave up 0 bases and J gave up 2 bases, with 9 bases separating them. Germline lookup yields CDR1 SGDLS and CDR2 YYNGEE. The CDR3 totals 14 residues. The CDR3 is CASSVGRGTYEQYF. CDR3 DNA: TGTGCCAGCAGCGTAGGCAGGGGCACCTACGAGCAGTACTTC.

This chain links TRBV7-2 with TRBJ2-1; 7 bases fit TRBD2. Germline CDR1 is SGHTA and CDR2 is FQGNSA. This CDR3 has 15 residues. Germline trimming cut 5 bases from V and 3 bases from J; bases unmatched to any gene: 7. Here the CDR3 DNA reads TGTGCCAGCAGCAAGGGGTCTAGCGGCTACAATGAGCAGTTCTTC. This translates into CASSKGSSGYNEQFF.

This clone showed up many times. The chain employs TRBV29-1 and TRBJ1-2; the D gene is possibly TRBD1 (5 bases). Per the germline V gene, CDR1 is SQVTM and CDR2 is ANQGSEA. Trimming removed 5 bases from V and 2 bases from J, with 12 bases in between. This CDR3 comprises 13 residues. In DNA, the CDR3 is TGCAGCGTTCCAGAGCGGGGGAACTATGGCTACACCTTC. This gives the protein CSVPERGNYGYTF.

This clone was picked up one time. The chain joins TRBV4-2 to TRBJ1-2; 9 bases fit TRBD1. Trimming at V came to 0 bases and at J to 4 bases, leaving 3 bases not matched to a gene. The V gene's germline CDR1 is LGHNA and CDR2 YNFKEQ. The CDR3 runs to 15 residues. The CDR3 loop is CASSQEQGAGYGYTF. The CDR3 DNA follows: TGTGCCAGCAGCCAAGAACAGGGGGCCGGCTATGGCTACACCTTC.

With respect to this clone: This sample also contains other DNA sequences that code for the same CDR3. The chain uses TRBV5-6 and TRBJ1-1; the D is unclear. Germline V lookup: CDR1 SGHDT, CDR2 YYEEEE. The ends were cut back, 0 bases at V and 0 bases at J, with 3 bases in the middle. CDR3 length equals 13 residues. CDR3 in amino acids: CASSLVMNTEAFF. CDR3 nucleotide sequence: TGTGCCAGCAGCTTGGTAATGAACACTGAAGCTTTCTTT. Supplemented by reference TRBV5-6 and TRBJ1-1, the full variable domain reads DAGVTQSPTHLIKTRGQQVTLRCSPKSGHDTVSWYQQALGQGPQFIFQYYEEEERQRGNFPDRFSGHQFPNYSSELNVNALLLGDSALYLCASSLVMNTEAFFGQGTRLTVV.

In its sample, this clone was seen a few times. V usage is TRBV30 and J usage is TRBJ1-5; TRBD1 matches 7 bases. With V trimmed by 3 bases and J by 0 bases, 5 bases remained unmatched. The CDR3 length is 15 residues. The germline CDR1 and CDR2 sequences are GTSNPN and SVGIG (reference sequence). The CDR3 DNA is TGTGCCTGGAGGGCAGGGGGTTATAGCAATCAGCCCCAGCATTTT. As protein: CAWRAGGYSNQPQHF.

This clone was observed a few times. The chain is built from TRBV7-8 and TRBJ1-2, with 12 bases identical to TRBD1. Germline CDR1 is SGHVS and CDR2 is FQNEAQ. V lost 4 bases to trimming and J lost 2 bases; unmatched junction nucleotides: 8. CDR3 length equals 17 residues. As DNA, the CDR3 is TGTGCCAGCAGCTCGCCTACCGGGACAGGGGGCAACTATGGCTACACCTTC. Its protein is CASSSPTGTGGNYGYTF.

This clone was detected only a few times. The chain uses TRBV11-2 and TRBJ1-1; no reliable D call. Trimming shortened V by 0 bases and J by 10 bases, and 12 bases separated the two germline ends. Germline V gene lookup returns CDR1 SGHAT and CDR2 FQNNGV. CDR3 length: 13 amino acids. CDR3 region: CASSLDGNVGAFF. The CDR3 region has the DNA TGTGCCAGCAGCTTAGATGGGAACGTAGGAGCTTTCTTT.

The chain recombines TRBV7-2 with TRBJ2-3, with a weak D call TRBD2 (7 bases). The V gene lost 0 bases and the J gene lost 0 bases, with 10 bases spanning the gap. The CDR3 covers 16 residues. The germline V gene encodes CDR1 SGHTA and CDR2 FQGNSA. The CDR3 nucleotides are TGTGCCAGCAGCTTAGCGCGGGGGCTCAGCACAGATACGCAGTATTTT. Residues: CASSLARGLSTDTQYF.

This clone has a handful of counts. This rearrangement joins TRBV5-1 to TRBJ2-7; D gene uncertain. The germline V and J ends were trimmed by 1 base and 6 bases, with 14 bases remaining between them. The CDR3 extends over 14 amino acids. From germline, CDR1 is SGHRS and CDR2 YFSETQ. CDR3 loop: CASSLTRPPGEQYF. Here the CDR3 DNA reads TGCGCCAGCAGCTTGACCAGGCCCCCGGGCGAGCAGTACTTC.

This clone has more than one count but fewer than ten. V usage is TRBV11-2 and J usage is TRBJ2-1; no reliable D call. The V and J ends lost 5 bases and 2 bases respectively, with 10 bases between them. The germline V gene encodes CDR1 SGHAT and CDR2 FQNNGV. The CDR3 is 14 amino acids. The CDR3 DNA reads TGTGCCAGCAGCCCAAGGAGTCCCTACAATGAGCAGTTCTTC. Translation gives CASSPRSPYNEQFF.

This clone was seen more than once but under ten times. The V gene is TRBV11-2, the J gene TRBJ1-5, with D hard to call. The CDR3 length is 13 residues. The ends were cut back, 5 bases at V and 7 bases at J, with 12 bases in the middle. The V gene's germline CDR1 is SGHAT and CDR2 FQNNGV. The CDR3 DNA is TGTGCCAGCAGCCCAGACAATCTCCAGCCCCAGCATTTT. It specifies CASSPDNLQPQHF.

This clone has just a few counts. This chain joins TRBV28 and TRBJ2-3, with no clear D. V was pared by 5 bases and J by 1 base, with 13 bases between. The germline gives CDR1 MDHEN, CDR2 SYDVKM. This CDR3 comprises 15 residues. CDR3 sequence: CASSPLGGGTDTQYF. CDR3 DNA sequence: TGTGCCAGCAGTCCCCTGGGCGGTGGCACAGATACGCAGTATTTT.

This rearrangement joins TRBV29-1 to TRBJ1-1; tentative D call: TRBD1 (5 bases). Between the trimmed V and J ends, which lost 6 bases and 10 bases, there was a span of 21 bases. The CDR3 covers 13 residues. Germline-derived CDR1 and CDR2 are SQVTM and ANQGSEA. This CDR3 reads CSVGKGTSAGAFF. In DNA form, the CDR3 reads TGCAGCGTAGGTAAAGGGACTTCTGCGGGAGCTTTCTTT.

This rearrangement joins TRBV6-1 to TRBJ1-1; TRBD1 might be the D (6 bases). Trimming took off 5 bases at V and 11 bases at J, with 18 bases between the two ends. Germline CDR1 reads MNHNS; CDR2 reads SASEGT. CDR3 size: 13 residues. The CDR3 DNA reads as TGTGCCAGCAGTCCACGAGGTCTGGGGGCCGCTTTCTTT. Translation: CASSPRGLGAAFF.

V usage is TRBV27 and J usage is TRBJ2-3; 10 bases fit TRBD2. The CDR3 has 15 amino acids. Germline V lookup: CDR1 MNHEY, CDR2 SMNVEV (reference sequence). With 5 bases clipped from V and 9 bases from J, the junction kept 11 bases outside the gene matches. CDR3 sequence: CASSPGLANRGTQYF. CDR3 DNA sequence: TGTGCCAGCAGTCCGGGACTAGCGAATAGAGGGACGCAGTATTTT.

V and J are TRBV9 and TRBJ2-3; possibly TRBD1 or TRBD2 for D (5 bases each). This CDR3 contains 16 residues. Trimming removed 3 bases at V and 2 bases at J, with 16 bases between. The V gene's germline CDR1 is SGDLS and CDR2 YYNGEE. DNA of the CDR3: TGTGCCAGCAGCGCTTGGGACGGCGGATCCACAGATACGCAGTATTTT. It yields the protein CASSAWDGGSTDTQYF. The variable domain in full, with the rest retrieved from reference TRBV9 and TRBJ2-3, is DSGVTQTPKHLITATGQRVTLRCSPRSGDLSVYWYQQSLDQGLQFLIQYYNGEERAKGNILERFSAQQFPDLHSELNLSSLELGDSALYFCASSAWDGGSTDTQYFGPGTRLTVL.

The CDR3 region is CASSLPTSGTTDTQYF. CDR3 nucleotide sequence: TGCGCCAGCAGCTTACCGACTAGCGGGACCACAGATACGCAGTATTTT. The rearrangement joins TRBV5-1 to TRBJ2-3; 11 bases line up with TRBD2. The length of the CDR3 is 16 residues. From germline, CDR1 is SGHRS and CDR2 YFSETQ. V gave up 2 bases and J gave up 2 bases; unmatched junction bases: 4.